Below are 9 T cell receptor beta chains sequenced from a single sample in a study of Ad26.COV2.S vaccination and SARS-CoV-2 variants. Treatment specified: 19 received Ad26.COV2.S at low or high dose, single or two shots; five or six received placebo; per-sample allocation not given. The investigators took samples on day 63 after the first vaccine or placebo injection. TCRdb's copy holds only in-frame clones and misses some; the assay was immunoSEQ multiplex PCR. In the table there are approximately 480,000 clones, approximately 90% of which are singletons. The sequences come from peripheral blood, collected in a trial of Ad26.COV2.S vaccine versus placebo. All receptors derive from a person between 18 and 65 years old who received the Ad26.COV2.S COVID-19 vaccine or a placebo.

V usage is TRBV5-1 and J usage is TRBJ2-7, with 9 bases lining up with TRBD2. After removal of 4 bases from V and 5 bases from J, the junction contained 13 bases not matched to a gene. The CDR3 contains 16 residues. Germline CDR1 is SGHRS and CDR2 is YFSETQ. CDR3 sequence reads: CASSGILAGASDEQYF. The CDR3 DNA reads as TGCGCCAGCAGCGGGATATTAGCGGGAGCATCGGACGAGCAGTACTTC.

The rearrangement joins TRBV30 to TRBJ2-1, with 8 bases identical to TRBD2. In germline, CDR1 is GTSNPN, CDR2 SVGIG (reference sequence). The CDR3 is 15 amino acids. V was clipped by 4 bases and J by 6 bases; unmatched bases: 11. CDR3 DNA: TGTGCCTGGAACCCCTCCAGCGGGAGTAGCAATGAGCAGTTCTTC. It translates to CAWNPSSGSSNEQFF.

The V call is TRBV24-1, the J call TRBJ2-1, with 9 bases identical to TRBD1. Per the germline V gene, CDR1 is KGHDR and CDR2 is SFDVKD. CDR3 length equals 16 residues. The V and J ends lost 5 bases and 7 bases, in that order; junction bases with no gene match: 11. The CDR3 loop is CATSAYAGTGRNEQFF. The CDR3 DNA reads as TGTGCCACCAGTGCCTATGCCGGGACAGGGAGGAATGAGCAGTTCTTC.

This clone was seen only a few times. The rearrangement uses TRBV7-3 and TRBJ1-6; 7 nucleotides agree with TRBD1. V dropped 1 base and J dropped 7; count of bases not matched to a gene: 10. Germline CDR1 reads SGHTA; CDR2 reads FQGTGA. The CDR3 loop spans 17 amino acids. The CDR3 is CASSLKFWTGTNSPLHF. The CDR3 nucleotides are TGTGCCAGCAGCTTAAAATTCTGGACAGGTACGAATTCACCCCTCCACTTT.

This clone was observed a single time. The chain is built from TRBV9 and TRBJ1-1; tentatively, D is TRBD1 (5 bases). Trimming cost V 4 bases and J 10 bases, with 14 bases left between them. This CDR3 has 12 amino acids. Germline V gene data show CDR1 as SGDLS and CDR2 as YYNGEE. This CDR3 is CASSLTGSPAFF. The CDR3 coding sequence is TGTGCCAGCAGCCTAACAGGTTCCCCAGCTTTCTTT.

CDR3 protein: CASSSDGSYEQYF. The CDR3, as DNA: TGCGCCAGCAGCTCGGACGGCTCCTACGAGCAGTACTTC. The chain has TRBV4-1 and TRBJ2-7; D not resolved. The CDR3 has 13 residues. Trimming shortened V by 5 bases and J by 0 bases, and 8 bases separated the two germline ends. Germline-derived CDR1 and CDR2 are MGHRA and YSYEKL.

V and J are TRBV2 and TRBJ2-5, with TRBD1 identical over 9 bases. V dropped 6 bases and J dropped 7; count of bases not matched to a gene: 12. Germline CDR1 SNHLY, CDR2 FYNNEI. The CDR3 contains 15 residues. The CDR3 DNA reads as TGTGCCAGCAGGGCCACAGGGGGCTTTGCTGGGACCCAGTACTTC. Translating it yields CASRATGGFAGTQYF. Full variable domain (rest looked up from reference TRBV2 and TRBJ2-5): EPEVTQTPSHQVTQMGQEVILRCVPISNHLYFYWYRQILGQKVEFLVSFYNNEISEKSEIFDDQFSVERPDGSNFTLKIRSTKLEDSAMYFCASRATGGFAGTQYFGPGTRLLVL.

Written as DNA, the CDR3 is TGTGCCAGCAGTAAACAGGGGGACGGGTCACCCCTCCACTTT. Its translation is CASSKQGDGSPLHF. V gene TRBV28 combines with J gene TRBJ1-6; 8 bases are a match to TRBD1. Trimming took 5 bases from V and 10 from J; bases not matched to a gene: 7. Germline V gene lookup returns CDR1 MDHEN and CDR2 SYDVKM. The CDR3 loop spans 14 amino acids.

The CDR3 reads CASSRGQGFVTDTQYF. The CDR3 DNA is TGTGCCAGCAGCCGGGGACAGGGCTTCGTCACAGATACGCAGTATTTT. The genes are TRBV28 and TRBJ2-3, with TRBD1 identical over 9 bases. CDR1 MDHEN and CDR2 SYDVKM come from the germline V gene. The CDR3 is made up of 16 amino acids. After removal of 6 bases from V and 2 bases from J, the junction contained 9 bases not matched to a gene.